This record looks at one T cell receptor (beta chain) sequence and its context. The antigen is unknown. The data stem from a study of OX40 agonist ivuxolimab in advanced cancers. Background on the study: Of the participants, about 40% had some prior anti-PD-1, anti-PD-L1 or anti-CTLA-4 therapy, which was allowed. Three dose-escalation patients had partial responses: one with hepatocellular carcinoma and two with cutaneous melanoma. Study results and caveats: At 0.1 to 3.0 mg/kg and by week 6, CD4+ and CD8+ T cells in the blood had expanded clonally.

The length of the CDR3 is 15 residues. In germline, CDR1 is SGHNT, CDR2 YYREEE (reference sequence). Germline trimming cut 2 bases from V and 1 base from J; bases unmatched to any gene: 4. Sequenced by immunoSEQ multiplex PCR; TCRdb stores in-frame clones only, minus some. The top ten clones hold over 9.5% of a sample with approximately 11,000 clones, approximately 70% of them seen once. Systemic immunosuppression or autoimmune disease history was grounds to exclude patients. The J gene is TRBJ2-7, the V gene TRBV5-4, with 9 bases matching TRBD2. The TCR originated in an adult with an advanced solid tumor such as melanoma, head and neck, liver or kidney cancer. Sequenced material: CD4+ or CD8+ T cells sorted from blood, taken in a trial of the OX40 agonist ivuxolimab. Written as DNA, the CDR3 is TGTGCCAGCAGCTTTGGAGCGGGAGGATCCTACGAGCAGTACTTC. Translation gives CASSFGAGGSYEQYF.